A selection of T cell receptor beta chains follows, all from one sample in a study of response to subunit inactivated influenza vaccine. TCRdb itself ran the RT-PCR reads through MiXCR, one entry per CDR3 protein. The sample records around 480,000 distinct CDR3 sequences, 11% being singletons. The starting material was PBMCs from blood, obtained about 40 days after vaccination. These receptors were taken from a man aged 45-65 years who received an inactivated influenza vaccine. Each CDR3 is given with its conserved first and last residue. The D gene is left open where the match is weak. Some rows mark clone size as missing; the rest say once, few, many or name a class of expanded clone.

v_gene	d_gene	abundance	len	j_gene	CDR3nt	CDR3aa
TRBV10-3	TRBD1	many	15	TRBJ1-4	TGTGCCATCAGTGACCGGGACAGGGGACGTGAAAAACTGTTTTTT	CAISDRDRGREKLFF
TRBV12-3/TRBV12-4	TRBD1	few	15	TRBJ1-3	TGTGCCAGCAGCTCCACTGGACAGGGCGGAAACACCATATATTTT	CASSSTGQGGNTIYF
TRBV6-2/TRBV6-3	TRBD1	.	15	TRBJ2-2	TGTGCCAGCAGAAGGGACAGGGCGAACACCGGGGAGCTGTTTTTT	CASRRDRANTGELFF
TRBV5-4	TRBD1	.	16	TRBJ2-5	TGTGCCAGCAGCCGGGGACAGGGGGCTATCAAAGAGACCCAGTACTTC	CASSRGQGAIKETQYF
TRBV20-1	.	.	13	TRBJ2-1	TGCAGTGCTAGAGATCGGGAACGAAGAGAGCAGTTCTTC	CSARDRERREQFF
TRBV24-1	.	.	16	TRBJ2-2	TGTGCCACCAGTGATTTGACGTCTATACAAGGCGGGGAGCTGTTTTTT	CATSDLTSIQGGELFF
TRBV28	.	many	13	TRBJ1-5	TGTGCCAGCAGTCGGGTAGGCTATCAGCCCCAGCATTTT	CASSRVGYQPQHF
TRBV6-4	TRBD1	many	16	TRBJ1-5	TGTGCCACCACTTGGACAGGGGAGATTGGCAATCAGCCCCAGCATTTT	CATTWTGEIGNQPQHF
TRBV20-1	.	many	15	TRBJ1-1	TGCAGTGCTACACCTAGACAGGCTTTGCGCACTGAAGCTTTCTTT	CSATPRQALRTEAFF
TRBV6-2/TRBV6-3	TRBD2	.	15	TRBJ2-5	TGTGCCAGCAGGCCCCCAGCGGGGGGACAAGAGACCCAGTACTTC	CASRPPAGGQETQYF
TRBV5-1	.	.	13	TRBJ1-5	TGCGCCAGCAGCTTGAGGCCGGCGGGGGCCCAGCATTTT	CASSLRPAGAQHF
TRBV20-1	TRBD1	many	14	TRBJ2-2	TGCAGTGCCCCCGGGACAGGGTTTCCCGGGGAGCTGTTTTTT	CSAPGTGFPGELFF
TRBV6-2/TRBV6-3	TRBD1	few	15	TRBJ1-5	TGTGCCAGCAGGCCCGGGACAGGCTTCAATCAGCCCCAGCATTTT	CASRPGTGFNQPQHF
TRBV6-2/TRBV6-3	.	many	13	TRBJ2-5	TGTGCCAGCAGTTACGGCCCCAGGGGGACCCAGTACTTC	CASSYGPRGTQYF
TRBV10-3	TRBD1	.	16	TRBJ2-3	TGTGCCATCAGTGAGTCTTGGACACAGGGGACAGATACGCAGTATTTT	CAISESWTQGTDTQYF
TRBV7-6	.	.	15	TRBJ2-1	TGTGCCAGCAGCCAGAAAGTAAGGAGCTACAATGAGCAGTTCTTC	CASSQKVRSYNEQFF
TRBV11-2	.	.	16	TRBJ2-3	TGTGCCAGCAGCTTAGGGAGGGACAGACGCACAGATACGCAGTATTTT	CASSLGRDRRTDTQYF
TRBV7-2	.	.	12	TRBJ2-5	TGTGCCAGCAGCCTACAGCGGGAGACCCAGTACTTC	CASSLQRETQYF
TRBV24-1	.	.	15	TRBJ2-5	TGTGCCACCTTTACTCCCCACAGGGTGAAAGAGACCCAGTACTTC	CATFTPHRVKETQYF
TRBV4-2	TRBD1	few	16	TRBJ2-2	TGTGCCAGCAGAGGAAACAGGGGCGCGAACACCGGGGAGCTGTTTTTT	CASRGNRGANTGELFF
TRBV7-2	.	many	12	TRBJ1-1	TGTGCCAGCAGGTTGATGGGGACTGAAGCTTTCTTT	CASRLMGTEAFF
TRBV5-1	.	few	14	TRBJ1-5	TGCGCCAGCAGCTTGGCAGTGGGCAATCAGCCCCAGCATTTT	CASSLAVGNQPQHF
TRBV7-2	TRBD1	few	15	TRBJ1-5	TGTGCCAGCAGCCCGGGACAGGGTGGGGGAGGGACCCAGCATTTT	CASSPGQGGGGTQHF
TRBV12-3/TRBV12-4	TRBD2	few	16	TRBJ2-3	TGTGCCAGCAGTTTTCCTAGCGGGAGGACCACAGATACGCAGTATTTT	CASSFPSGRTTDTQYF